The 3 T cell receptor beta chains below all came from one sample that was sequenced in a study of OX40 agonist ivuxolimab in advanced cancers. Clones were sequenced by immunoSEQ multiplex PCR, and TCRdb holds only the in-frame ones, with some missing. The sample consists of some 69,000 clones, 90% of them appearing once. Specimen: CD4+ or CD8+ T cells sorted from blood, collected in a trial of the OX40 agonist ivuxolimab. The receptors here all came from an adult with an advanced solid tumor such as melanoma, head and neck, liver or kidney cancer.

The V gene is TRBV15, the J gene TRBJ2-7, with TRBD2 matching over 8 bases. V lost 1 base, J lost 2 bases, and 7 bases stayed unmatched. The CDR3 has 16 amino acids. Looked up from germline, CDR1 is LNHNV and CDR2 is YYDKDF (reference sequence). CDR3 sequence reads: CATSRGRSGSAYEQYF. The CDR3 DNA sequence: TGTGCCACCAGCAGAGGTCGGAGCGGGAGCGCCTACGAGCAGTACTTC.

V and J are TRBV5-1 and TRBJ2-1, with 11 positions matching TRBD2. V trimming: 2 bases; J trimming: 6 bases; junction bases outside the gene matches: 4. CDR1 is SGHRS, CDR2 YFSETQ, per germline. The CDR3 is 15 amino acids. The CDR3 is CASSLLAGAFNEQFF. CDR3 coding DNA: TGCGCCAGCAGCTTACTAGCGGGAGCCTTCAATGAGCAGTTCTTC. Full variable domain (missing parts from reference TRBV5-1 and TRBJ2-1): KAGVTQTPRYLIKTRGQQVTLSCSPISGHRSVSWYQQTPGQGLQFLFEYFSETQRNKGNFPGRFSGRQFSNSRSEMNVSTLELGDSALYLCASSLLAGAFNEQFFGPGTRLTVL.

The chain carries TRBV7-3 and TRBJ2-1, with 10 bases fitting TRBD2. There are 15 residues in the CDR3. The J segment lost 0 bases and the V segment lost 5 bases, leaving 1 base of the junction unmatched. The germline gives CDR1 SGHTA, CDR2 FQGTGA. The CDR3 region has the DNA TGTGCCAGCAGCCCTAGCGGGAGCTCCTACAATGAGCAGTTCTTC. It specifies CASSPSGSSYNEQFF.